This TCR beta chain was retrieved from a study of regulatory T cells in long-lasting Graves disease. CDR3 regions were amplified by Arm-PCR using iRepertoire HTBI primers to build TCR beta libraries. TCRdb reprocessed the multiplex PCR reads via MiXCR and lists one record per CDR3 protein. The sample lists around 330,000 distinct CDR3 sequences, 18% occurring once. Time point meaning: newly diagnosed GD, antithyroid drugs for less than 3 months. RNA isolated from PBMCs was used to make the TCR library. V lost 0 bases to trimming and J lost 1 base, with 13 bases between them. The germline V gene has CDR1 SGHDT and CDR2 YYEEEE. The CDR3 contains 16 residues.

This sequence was found in a female donor with Graves disease. The sample here was peripheral blood mononuclear cells (PBMCs), taken at new diagnosis, from a patient treated with antithyroid drugs. This chain joins TRBV5-6 and TRBJ2-5; tentatively, D is TRBD2 (6 bases). CDR3 sequence (DNA): TGTGCCAGCAGCTTGGGGCCCGGGAGCATCCAAGAGACCCAGTACTTC. As protein: CASSLGPGSIQETQYF.